This passage covers 25 T cell receptor beta chains from one sample sequenced in a study of shared clonotypes between healthy human individuals. Libraries were prepared by immunoSEQ multiplex PCR; TCRdb keeps only in-frame clonotypes and omits some of them. The sample consists of about 690,000 clones, 90% of them appearing once. Sequencing input: memory CD8+ T cells from PBMCs. Documented subset: CD45RO+ cells pooled with CCR7-negative TemRA cells. These receptors all stem from a man aged 18 to 30 in good health. Some clones in this sample may be carry-over from other donors' samples.

This clone was counted at least ten times. The J gene is TRBJ2-1, the V gene TRBV9; TRBD1 matches at 7 bases. Trimming at V came to 0 bases and at J to 7 bases, leaving 19 bases not matched to a gene. CDR1 SGDLS and CDR2 YYNGEE come from the germline V gene. The CDR3 is 19 amino acids. CDR3 loop: CASSVATRTGRMGYNEQFF. CDR3 nucleotides: TGTGCCAGCAGCGTAGCCACCCGGACAGGTAGGATGGGATATAATGAGCAGTTCTTC.

The V gene is TRBV7-3, the J gene TRBJ2-7, with 7 bases lining up with TRBD2. Per germline, CDR1 SGHTA and CDR2 FQGTGA. The CDR3 spans 21 residues. The ends lost 7 bases at V and 2 bases at J; junction bases unmatched: 29. In DNA, the CDR3 is TGTGCCAGCAACCAGGACCCAAAGGCTAGGGGAGGGTCAGACTCCCCCTACGAGCAGTACTTC. Its translation is CASNQDPKARGGSDSPYEQYF.

The V and J genes are TRBV5-6 and TRBJ2-7; D possibly uses TRBD1 or TRBD2 (5 bases each). V lost 3 bases and J 6 bases, leaving 19 bases between the germline ends. The CDR3 extends over 15 amino acids. Germline assignment: CDR1 SGHDT and CDR2 YYEEEE. CDR3 sequence (DNA): TGTGCCAGCAGCTCGGGGACGGACTTGTGGCCCGAGCAGTACTTC. It codes for CASSSGTDLWPEQYF. The variable domain in full, completed from reference TRBV5-6 and TRBJ2-7, reads DAGVTQSPTHLIKTRGQQVTLRCSPKSGHDTVSWYQQALGQGPQFIFQYYEEEERQRGNFPDRFSGHQFPNYSSELNVNALLLGDSALYLCASSSGTDLWPEQYFGPGTRLTVT.

Here the CDR3 DNA reads TGTGCCAGCAGGAATAAGGATTCGGGACTAGCAAGGTACGAGCAGTACTTC. Its translation: CASRNKDSGLARYEQYF. J is TRBJ2-7 and V is TRBV2, with 9 nucleotides matching TRBD2. The germline V gene encodes CDR1 SNHLY and CDR2 FYNNEI. Germline trimming cut 6 bases from V and 4 bases from J; bases unmatched to any gene: 16. The CDR3 spans 17 residues.

The DNA of the CDR3 is TGTGCCAGCAGTTTACGTGGACTAGCGGGAACGGATGAGCAGTTCTTC. The encoded protein is CASSLRGLAGTDEQFF. The V and J genes are TRBV27 and TRBJ2-1, with TRBD2 matching 12 bases. Unmatched junction bases numbered 7, after V lost 2 bases and J lost 8 bases. The CDR3 covers 16 residues. Per germline, CDR1 MNHEY and CDR2 SMNVEV (reference sequence).

The chain is built from TRBV15 and TRBJ1-1, with D uncertain. Per germline, CDR1 LNHNV and CDR2 YYDKDF (reference sequence). The CDR3 covers 16 residues. Trimming took 3 bases from V and 2 from J, leaving 16 bases between them. The chain's CDR3 is CATSRGTGLQNTEAFF. The DNA for the CDR3 is TGTGCCACCAGCAGGGGTACCGGGCTTCAAAACACTGAAGCTTTCTTT.

This clone came up a few times. The chain uses TRBV27 and TRBJ2-2, with a weak D call TRBD1 (6 bases). Trimming pared 6 bases from V and 6 bases from J, leaving 20 bases between. CDR1 MNHEY and CDR2 SMNVEV come from the germline V gene (reference sequence). The CDR3 runs 16 residues. This CDR3 is CASSQRRLEGAGELFF. The DNA for the CDR3 is TGTGCCAGCAGCCAACGTAGGCTTGAGGGGGCCGGGGAGCTGTTTTTT.

The chain recombines TRBV6-6 with TRBJ2-7, with 8 bases fitting TRBD1. Germline lookup yields CDR1 MNHNY and CDR2 SVGAGI (reference sequence). The trim removed 2 bases at V and 3 bases at J, leaving 9 bases unmatched. The CDR3 runs to 16 residues. The CDR3 sequence: CASSYIWGQEGYEQYF. CDR3 sequence (DNA): TGTGCCAGCAGTTACATCTGGGGACAGGAGGGCTACGAGCAGTACTTC.

The J gene is TRBJ2-1, the V gene TRBV4-1; TRBD2 matches 8 bases. CDR1 and CDR2 (germline): MGHRA, YSYEKL. This CDR3 has 17 amino acids. V dropped 3 bases and J dropped 6; count of bases not matched to a gene: 13. CDR3 loop: CASSQFGGGVLANEQFF. CDR3 nucleotide sequence: TGCGCCAGCAGCCAGTTCGGGGGGGGAGTTTTGGCCAATGAGCAGTTCTTC.

The chain employs TRBV27 and TRBJ2-1, with 8 positions matching TRBD1. Per germline, CDR1 MNHEY and CDR2 SMNVEV (reference sequence). The V gene end was trimmed by 5 bases and the J gene end by 7 bases; junction bases not matched to a gene: 10. CDR3 size: 15 residues. CDR3 in DNA: TGTGCCAGCAGTGTTATCCAGGGGGCTATGAATGAGCAGTTCTTC. Protein sequence: CASSVIQGAMNEQFF.

This clone has just a few counts. This rearrangement joins TRBV29-1 to TRBJ1-1, with D unclear. CDR1 SQVTM and CDR2 ANQGSEA come from the germline V gene. Between the trimmed V and J ends, which lost 1 base and 0 bases, there was a span of 3 bases. The CDR3 runs 12 residues. CDR3 in amino acids: CSVEGVNTEAFF. CDR3 DNA: TGCAGCGTTGAAGGGGTGAACACTGAAGCTTTCTTT.

This clone is a singleton in its sample. This chain links TRBV27 with TRBJ1-1, with D perhaps TRBD1 (6 bases). Germline V gene data show CDR1 as MNHEY and CDR2 as SMNVEV (reference sequence). V was pared by 3 bases and J by 2 bases, with 13 bases between. The CDR3 totals 15 residues. The DNA of the CDR3 is TGTGCCAGCAGTTTGGGGGGCCCTTACAACACTGAAGCTTTCTTT. Translating it yields CASSLGGPYNTEAFF.

V gene TRBV29-1 combines with J gene TRBJ2-7, with TRBD1 as a possible D gene (5 bases). The CDR3 is 16 amino acids. Germline values: CDR1 SQVTM, CDR2 ANQGSEA. Between the trimmed V and J ends, which lost 2 bases and 2 bases, there was a span of 19 bases. The CDR3 region has the DNA TGCAGCGTTGAAACCCAGGGCAGGGTTGGGCCCTACGAGCAGTACTTC. It codes for CSVETQGRVGPYEQYF.

V is TRBV9 and J is TRBJ2-1; a weak D match, TRBD2 (6 bases). The germline V gene has CDR1 SGDLS and CDR2 YYNGEE. The CDR3 length is 15 residues. The V end was cut by 4 bases, the J end by 0 bases, with 11 bases between. This CDR3 reads CASSISGSSYNEQFF. Here the CDR3 DNA reads TGTGCCAGCAGCATTAGCGGAAGCTCCTACAATGAGCAGTTCTTC.

The rearrangement uses TRBV13 and TRBJ1-2; no clear D gene. With 4 bases removed from V and 0 bases from J, the gap between germline ends came to 15 bases. The germline V gene encodes CDR1 PRHDT and CDR2 FYEKMQ (reference sequence). CDR3 length: 16 amino acids. CDR3 region: CASSSLSGGPNYGYTF. The CDR3 DNA reads TGTGCCAGCAGCTCCTTAAGTGGAGGGCCTAACTATGGCTACACCTTC. Filled out from reference TRBV13 and TRBJ1-2, the complete variable domain reads AAGVIQSPRHLIKEKRETATLKCYPIPRHDTVYWYQQGPGQDPQFLISFYEKMQSDKGSIPDRFSAQQFSDYHSELNMSSLELGDSALYFCASSSLSGGPNYGYTFGSGTRLTVV.

The chain couples TRBV11-2 to TRBJ2-7; no reliable D call. V dropped 2 bases and J dropped 4 bases, with 15 bases sitting between them. This CDR3 spans 15 amino acids. Germline CDR1 is SGHAT and CDR2 is FQNNGV. CDR3 residues: CASSLTGRITYEQYF. The CDR3 DNA follows: TGTGCCAGCAGCTTAACTGGCAGAATAACATACGAGCAGTACTTC.

Notes on this clone: This same CDR3 is encoded by further DNA sequences in the sample. CDR3 DNA: TGTGCCAGTAGTATAGATCGAGGGTACGAGCAGTACTTC. The encoded protein is CASSIDRGYEQYF. The chain uses TRBV19 and TRBJ2-7; a possible D gene is TRBD2 (5 bases). V was pared by 0 bases and J by 4 bases, with 7 bases between. The germline V gene encodes CDR1 LNHDA and CDR2 SQIVND (reference sequence). The CDR3 length is 13 residues.

This chain connects TRBV10-1 to TRBJ2-1; 8 bases are a match to TRBD1. Germline loops: CDR1 WNHNN, CDR2 SYGVQD (reference sequence). The ends lost 1 base at V and 8 bases at J; junction bases unmatched: 4. The CDR3 has 14 amino acids. CDR3 sequence reads: CASSEWTGSYEQFF. The CDR3 coding sequence is TGCGCCAGCAGTGAGTGGACAGGGTCCTATGAGCAGTTCTTC.

This clone was picked up a small number of times. This rearrangement joins TRBV9 to TRBJ2-3; TRBD1 matches 7 bases. CDR1 and CDR2 from the germline V gene are SGDLS and YYNGEE. J gave up 5 bases and V 0 bases, and 6 bases lay outside the gene matches. The CDR3 is 15 amino acids. CDR3 in DNA: TGTGCCAGCAGCGTAGCGGGGTCAGGGGGAGATACGCAGTATTTT. This encodes CASSVAGSGGDTQYF.

Concerning this clone itself: Additional DNA sequences in this sample encode the identical CDR3. The chain combines TRBV19 with TRBJ1-1; D is unclear. The germline V gene encodes CDR1 LNHDA and CDR2 SQIVND (reference sequence). The CDR3 has 12 residues. Trimming left V 10 bases short and J 1 base short, with 10 bases between. For the CDR3, the DNA is TGTGCCACCCTTCAAGGGAACACTGAAGCTTTCTTT. Encoded protein: CATLQGNTEAFF.

The rearrangement links TRBV9 to TRBJ2-7, with 8 bases fitting TRBD2. The CDR3 runs 15 residues. Germline V gene data show CDR1 as SGDLS and CDR2 as YYNGEE. The junction had 9 bases not matched to a gene; V was cut back by 3 bases and J by 4 bases. The CDR3 coding sequence is TGTGCCAGCAGCGCGACCGGTAGCGGGGTGTACGAGCAGTACTTC. This gives the protein CASSATGSGVYEQYF.

The chain employs TRBV18 and TRBJ2-1; the D is unclear. Between the trimmed V and J ends, which lost 3 bases and 3 bases, there was a span of 12 bases. Per germline, CDR1 KGHSH and CDR2 LQKENI. The CDR3 has 15 residues. CDR3 DNA sequence: TGTGCCAGCTCACCTCTTAGGACCAACTACAATGAGCAGTTCTTC. Translated: CASSPLRTNYNEQFF.

V gene TRBV6-1 combines with J gene TRBJ2-7; D is unresolved. Trimming left V 2 bases short and J 3 bases short, with 11 bases between. This CDR3 has 14 residues. Looked up from germline, CDR1 is MNHNS and CDR2 is SASEGT. CDR3 DNA sequence: TGTGCCAGCAGTGAACGTGGGTTTGTCTACGAGCAGTACTTC. Protein: CASSERGFVYEQYF.

J is TRBJ2-7 and V is TRBV4-2, with TRBD2 matching 9 bases. Germline loops: CDR1 LGHNA, CDR2 YNFKEQ. The CDR3 length is 18 residues. Trimming cost V 6 bases and J 5 bases; bases outside gene matches: 20. CDR3 in amino acids: CASSRMGWEVAGVNEQYF. In DNA form, the CDR3 reads TGTGCCAGCAGTCGGATGGGTTGGGAGGTAGCGGGAGTCAACGAGCAGTACTTC.

The V and J genes are TRBV7-6 and TRBJ2-7; a weak D match, TRBD2 (6 bases). V lost 3 bases to trimming and J lost 6 bases, with 12 bases between them. Germline V gene lookup returns CDR1 SGHVS and CDR2 FNYEAQ. The CDR3 is made up of 13 amino acids. The CDR3 protein is CASSLGLPSEQYF. The CDR3 DNA is TGTGCCAGCAGCTTGGGACTCCCCTCCGAGCAGTACTTC.